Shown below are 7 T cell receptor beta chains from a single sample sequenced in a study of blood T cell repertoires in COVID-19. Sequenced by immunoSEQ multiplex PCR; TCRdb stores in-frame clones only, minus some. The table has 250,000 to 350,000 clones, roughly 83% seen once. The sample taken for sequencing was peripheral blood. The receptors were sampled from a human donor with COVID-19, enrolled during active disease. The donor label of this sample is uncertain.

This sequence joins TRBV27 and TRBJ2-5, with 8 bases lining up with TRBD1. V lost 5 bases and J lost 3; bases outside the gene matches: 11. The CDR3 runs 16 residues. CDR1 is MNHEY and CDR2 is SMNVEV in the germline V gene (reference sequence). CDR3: CASSAEGATGEETQYF. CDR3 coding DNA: TGTGCCAGCAGTGCAGAGGGTGCGACAGGGGAAGAGACCCAGTACTTC.

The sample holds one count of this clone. CDR3 residues: CASSPSLGGSYGYTF. CDR3 bases: TGTGCCAGCAGCCCCAGTCTCGGGGGTTCGTATGGCTACACCTTC. V is TRBV3-1 (or the pseudogene TRBV3-2) and J is TRBJ1-2; D is perhaps TRBD1 (5 bases). Per germline, CDR1 LGHDT and CDR2 YNNKEL (reference sequence). V lost 4 bases and J 5 bases, leaving 17 bases between the germline ends. This CDR3 comprises 15 residues.

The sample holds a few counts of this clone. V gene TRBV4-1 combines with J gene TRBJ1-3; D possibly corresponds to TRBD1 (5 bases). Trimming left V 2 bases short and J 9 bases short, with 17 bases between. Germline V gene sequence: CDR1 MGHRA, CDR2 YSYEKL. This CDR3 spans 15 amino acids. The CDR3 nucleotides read TGCGCCAGCAGCCAACCCCGACTGGGCCAGGGCACCATATATTTT. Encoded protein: CASSQPRLGQGTIYF.

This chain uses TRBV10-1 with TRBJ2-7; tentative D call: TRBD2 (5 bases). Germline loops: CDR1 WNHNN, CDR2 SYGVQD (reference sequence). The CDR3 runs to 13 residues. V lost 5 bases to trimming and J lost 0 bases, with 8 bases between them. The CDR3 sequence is CASSRGISYEQYF. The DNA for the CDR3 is TGCGCCAGCAGTCGAGGGATCTCCTACGAGCAGTACTTC.

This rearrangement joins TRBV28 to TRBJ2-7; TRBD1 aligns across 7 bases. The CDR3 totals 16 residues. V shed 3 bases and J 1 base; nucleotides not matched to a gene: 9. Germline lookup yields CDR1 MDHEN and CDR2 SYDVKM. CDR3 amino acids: CASSFPEGQPSYEQYF. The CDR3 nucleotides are TGTGCCAGCAGTTTCCCTGAGGGACAGCCGTCCTACGAGCAGTACTTC.

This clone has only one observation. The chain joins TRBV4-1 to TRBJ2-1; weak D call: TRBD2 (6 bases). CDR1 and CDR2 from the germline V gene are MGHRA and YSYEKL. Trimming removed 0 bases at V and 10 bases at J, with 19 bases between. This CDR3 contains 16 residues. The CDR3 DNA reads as TGCGCCAGCAGCCAAGATTTCGGGACTGGCCATGGAGAGCAGTTCTTC. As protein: CASSQDFGTGHGEQFF.

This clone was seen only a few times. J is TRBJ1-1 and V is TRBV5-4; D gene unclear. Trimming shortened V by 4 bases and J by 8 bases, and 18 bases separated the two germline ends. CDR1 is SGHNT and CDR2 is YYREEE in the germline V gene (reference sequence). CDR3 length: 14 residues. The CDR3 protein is CASSASLTLEEAFF. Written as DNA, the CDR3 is TGTGCCAGCAGCGCCTCTCTTACTCTTGAAGAAGCTTTCTTT.